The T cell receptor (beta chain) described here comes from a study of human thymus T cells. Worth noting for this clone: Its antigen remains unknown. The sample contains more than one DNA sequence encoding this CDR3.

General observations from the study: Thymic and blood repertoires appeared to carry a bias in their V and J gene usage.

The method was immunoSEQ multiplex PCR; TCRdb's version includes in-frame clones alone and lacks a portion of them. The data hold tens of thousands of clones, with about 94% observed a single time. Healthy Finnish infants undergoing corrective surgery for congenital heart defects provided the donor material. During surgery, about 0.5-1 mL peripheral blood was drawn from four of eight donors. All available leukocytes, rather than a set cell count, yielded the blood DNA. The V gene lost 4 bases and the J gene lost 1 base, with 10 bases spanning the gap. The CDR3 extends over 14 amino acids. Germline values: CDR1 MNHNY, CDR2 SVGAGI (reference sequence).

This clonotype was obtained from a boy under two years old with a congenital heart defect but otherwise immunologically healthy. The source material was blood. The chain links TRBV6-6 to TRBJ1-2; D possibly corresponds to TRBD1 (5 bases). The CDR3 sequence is CASSSPGDNYGYTF. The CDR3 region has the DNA TGTGCCAGCAGTTCCCCGGGGGATAACTATGGCTACACCTTC.